A single T cell receptor beta chain is shown here with its context. This CDR3 is 16 amino acids long. The amount of total RNA extracted per sample was at least 5.5 micrograms. It was with a sample-barcoded 5' primer and a J-beta primer mix that a second PCR of about 6 to 12 cycles was run. Via MiXCR, TCRdb re-called the 5' RACE reads, giving one row per CDR3 protein. The sample includes around 800,000 distinct CDR3 sequences, about 48% of them seen just once. The data are from a study of blood T cells in healthy people across ages. Study-level information: Template switching picked up about one barcoded beta molecule for each two T cells.

The sequenced material came from blood. The origin of this receptor is a man at least 80 years old in good health. V is TRBV21-1 and J is TRBJ2-7; the tabulated D call, TRBD2, remains unverified against the DNA. TRBV21-1 is shown as a pseudogene. The CDR3 DNA is TGTGCCAGCGTTTTTGGCACTAGCGGGAAAGCCTACGAGCAGTACTTC. Its protein product is CASVFGTSGKAYEQYF.